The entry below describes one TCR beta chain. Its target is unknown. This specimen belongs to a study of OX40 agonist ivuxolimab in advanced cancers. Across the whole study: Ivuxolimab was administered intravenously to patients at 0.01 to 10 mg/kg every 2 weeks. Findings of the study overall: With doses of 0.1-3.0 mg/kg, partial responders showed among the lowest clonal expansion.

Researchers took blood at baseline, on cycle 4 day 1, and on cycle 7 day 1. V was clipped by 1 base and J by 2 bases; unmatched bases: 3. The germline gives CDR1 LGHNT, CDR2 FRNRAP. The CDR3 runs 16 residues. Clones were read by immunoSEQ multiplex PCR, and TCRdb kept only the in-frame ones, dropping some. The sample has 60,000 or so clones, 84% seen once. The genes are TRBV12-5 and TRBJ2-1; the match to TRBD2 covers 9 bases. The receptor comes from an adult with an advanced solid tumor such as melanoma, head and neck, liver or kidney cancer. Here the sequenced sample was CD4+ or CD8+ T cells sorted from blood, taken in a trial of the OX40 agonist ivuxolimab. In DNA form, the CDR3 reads TGTGCTAGTGGTTTGGCAGTAGCGGGGGCCTACAATGAGCAGTTCTTC. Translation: CASGLAVAGAYNEQFF. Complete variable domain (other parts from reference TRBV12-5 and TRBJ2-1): DARVTQTPRHKVTEMGQEVTMRCQPILGHNTVFWYRQTMMQGLELLAYFRNRAPLDDSGMPKDRFSAEMPDATLATLKIQPSEPRDSAVYFCASGLAVAGAYNEQFFGPGTRLTVL.